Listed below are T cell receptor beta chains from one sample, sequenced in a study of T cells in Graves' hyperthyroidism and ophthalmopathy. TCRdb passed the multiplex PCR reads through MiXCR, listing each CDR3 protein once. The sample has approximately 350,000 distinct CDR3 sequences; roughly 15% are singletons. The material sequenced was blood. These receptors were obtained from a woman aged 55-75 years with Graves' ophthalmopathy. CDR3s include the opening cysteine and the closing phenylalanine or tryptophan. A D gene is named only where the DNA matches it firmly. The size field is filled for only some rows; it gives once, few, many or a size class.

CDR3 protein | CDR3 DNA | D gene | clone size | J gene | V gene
CASSPRDRYYEQYF | TGTGCCAGCAGCCCCCGGGACAGATACTACGAGCAGTACTTC | TRBD1 | many | TRBJ2-7 | TRBV3-1
CASSPTANEQFF | TGTGCCAGCAGTCCTACCGCCAATGAGCAGTTCTTC | . | . | TRBJ2-1 | TRBV3-1
CASSLTSGRYEQYF | TGTGCCAGCAGTTTAACTAGCGGGAGGTACGAGCAGTACTTC | TRBD2 | many | TRBJ2-7 | TRBV27
CASRRQGGKETQYF | TGTGCCAGTAGACGACAGGGCGGCAAGGAGACCCAGTACTTC | TRBD1 | many | TRBJ2-5 | TRBV19
CAPFGGGGLRGGNTIYF | TGTGCTCCCTTCGGGGGGGGGGGGCTTAGGGGAGGAAACACCATATATTTT | . | . | TRBJ1-3 | TRBV25-1
CATSGLNEQFF | TGTGCCACTTCGGGACTGAATGAGCAGTTCTTC | . | . | TRBJ2-1 | TRBV24-1
CSVEPLAGGSDTQYF | TGCAGCGTTGAACCCCTAGCGGGAGGGTCAGATACGCAGTATTTT | TRBD2 | many | TRBJ2-3 | TRBV29-1
CASSETRTRPQETQYF | TGTGCCAGCAGTGAAACTCGGACTCGGCCACAAGAGACCCAGTACTTC | . | many | TRBJ2-5 | TRBV2
CASRRRGDSPLHF | TGTGCCAGCAGAAGGCGGGGAGATTCACCCCTCCACTTT | . | many | TRBJ1-6 | TRBV6-1
CASSWDRGSEQFF | TGTGCCAGCAGCTGGGACAGGGGGAGTGAGCAGTTCTTC | TRBD1 | many | TRBJ2-1 | TRBV7-3
CASSFLYAGQETQYF | TGTGCCAGCAGTTTTTTATACGCCGGTCAAGAGACCCAGTACTTC | . | many | TRBJ2-5 | TRBV12-3/TRBV12-4
CASSSAGRLDIQYF | TGTGCCAGCAGCTCCGCTGGGAGGTTAGACATTCAGTACTTC | . | few | TRBJ2-4 | TRBV5-4
CASSIGQGTGELFF | TGTGCCAGTAGTATAGGTCAGGGGACCGGGGAGCTGTTTTTT | . | few | TRBJ2-2 | TRBV19
CASSLVLADNEQFF | TGTGCCAGCAGCTTAGTACTAGCGGACAATGAGCAGTTCTTC | TRBD2 | . | TRBJ2-1 | TRBV7-9
CASSQVLGEIKETQYF | TGTGCCAGCAGCCAAGTTCTGGGCGAGATAAAAGAGACCCAGTACTTC | . | many | TRBJ2-5 | TRBV3-1
CASSRGLAGGYEQYF | TGTGCCAGCAGCCGCGGACTAGCGGGAGGCTACGAGCAGTACTTC | TRBD2 | once | TRBJ2-7 | TRBV11-2
CATNGGTEAFF | TGTGCCACCAACGGGGGCACTGAAGCTTTCTTT | . | . | TRBJ1-1 | TRBV10-3
CASTSRGSPTSTDTQYF | TGTGCCAGCACCTCCCGCGGGAGCCCCACCAGCACAGATACGCAGTATTTT | TRBD2 | many | TRBJ2-3 | TRBV11-1
CASSLLARGKTGAEAFF | TGTGCCAGCAGCTTATTAGCTCGGGGGAAGACAGGGGCTGAAGCTTTCTTT | TRBD1 | few | TRBJ1-1 | TRBV7-9
CASSGDREEETQYF | TGTGCCAGCAGTGGAGACAGGGAAGAAGAGACCCAGTACTTC | TRBD1 | . | TRBJ2-5 | TRBV2
CASSSMDEQYF | TGTGCCAGCAGCTCGATGGACGAGCAGTACTTC | . | many | TRBJ2-7 | TRBV7-9
CASSPRSPRGQETQYF | TGTGCCAGCAGCCCCAGGTCGCCCCGGGGGCAAGAGACCCAGTACTTC | . | few | TRBJ2-5 | TRBV5-4
CASGKRVSYNEQFF | TGTGCCAGCGGCAAGCGGGTTTCCTACAATGAGCAGTTCTTC | . | many | TRBJ2-1 | TRBV2
CASSVGTSGLSEQFF | TGTGCCAGCAGCGTGGGGACTAGCGGGTTGAGTGAGCAGTTCTTC | TRBD2 | . | TRBJ2-1 | TRBV9
CATSDDGVSGNQPQHF | TGTGCCACCAGTGACGATGGGGTGAGTGGCAATCAGCCCCAGCATTTT | . | many | TRBJ1-5 | TRBV24-1